This TCR beta chain was identified in a study of Tregs in tolerant kidney transplant recipients. This CDR3 spans 18 amino acids. V shed 0 bases and J shed 3 bases, with 21 bases lying between them. Looked up from germline, CDR1 is SGHVT and CDR2 is SQSDAQ. Unstimulated Tregs (CD4+CD25+CD127-) and CD4+CD25- non-Tregs were sorted from PBMCs. Clones were sequenced by immunoSEQ multiplex PCR, and TCRdb holds only the in-frame ones, with some missing. This sample has 95,000 to 120,000 clones, with nearly 90% found just once. J is TRBJ2-7 and V is TRBV7-4; D remains unclear. This sample comprised CD4+ T cells from blood, obtained before the transplant. This sequence originates from a human donor who received a combined kidney and bone marrow transplant. The DNA of the CDR3 is TGTGCCAGCAGCTTAGCGGTTAGCATAACCCCCCGCCTCTACGAGCAGTACTTC. It specifies CASSLAVSITPRLYEQYF.